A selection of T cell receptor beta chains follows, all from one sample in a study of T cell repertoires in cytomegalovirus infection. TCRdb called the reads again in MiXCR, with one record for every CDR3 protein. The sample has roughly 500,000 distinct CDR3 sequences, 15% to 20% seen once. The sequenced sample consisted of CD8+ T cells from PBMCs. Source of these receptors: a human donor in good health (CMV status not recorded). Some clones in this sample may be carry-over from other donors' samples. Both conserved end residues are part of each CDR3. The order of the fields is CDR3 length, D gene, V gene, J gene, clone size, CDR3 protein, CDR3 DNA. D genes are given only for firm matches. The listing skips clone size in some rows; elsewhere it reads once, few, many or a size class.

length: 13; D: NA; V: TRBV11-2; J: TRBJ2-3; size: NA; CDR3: CASTSGRLDTQYF; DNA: TGTGCCAGCACCTCTGGGAGATTAGATACGCAGTATTTT
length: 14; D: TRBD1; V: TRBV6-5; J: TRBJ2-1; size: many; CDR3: CASRTGTGYIEQFF; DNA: TGTGCCAGCAGGACCGGGACAGGGTACATTGAGCAGTTCTTC
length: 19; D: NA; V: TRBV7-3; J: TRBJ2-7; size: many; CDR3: CASSLKGGRVANSPYEQYF; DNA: TGTGCCAGCAGCTTAAAAGGTGGTCGAGTGGCGAACTCACCCTACGAGCAGTACTTC
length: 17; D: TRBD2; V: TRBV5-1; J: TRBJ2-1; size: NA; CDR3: CASSRLAGKSSYNEQFF; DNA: TGCGCCAGCAGCAGGCTAGCGGGCAAAAGCTCCTACAATGAGCAGTTCTTC
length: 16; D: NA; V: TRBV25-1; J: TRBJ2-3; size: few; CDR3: CASSDQRGTSTDTQYF; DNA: TGTGCCAGCAGTGACCAAAGGGGTACTAGCACAGATACGCAGTATTTT
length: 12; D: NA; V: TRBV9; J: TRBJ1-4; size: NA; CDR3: CASSGLNEKLFF; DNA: TGTGCCAGCAGCGGACTAAATGAAAAACTGTTTTTT
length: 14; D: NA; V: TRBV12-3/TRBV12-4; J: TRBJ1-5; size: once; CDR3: CASSFFGFNHPQHF; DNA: TGTGCCAGCAGTTTTTTTGGTTTTAATCATCCCCAGCATTTT
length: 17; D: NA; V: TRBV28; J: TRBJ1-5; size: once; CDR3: CASSSHTTAHSNQPQHF; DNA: TGTGCCAGCAGTTCCCACACGACAGCCCATAGCAATCAGCCCCAGCATTTT
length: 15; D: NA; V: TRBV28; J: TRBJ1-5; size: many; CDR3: CASRFTGNWGQPQHF; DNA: TGTGCCAGCAGGTTCACAGGGAATTGGGGTCAGCCCCAGCATTTT
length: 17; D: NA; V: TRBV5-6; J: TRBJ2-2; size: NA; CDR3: CASSLAFRETDTGELFF; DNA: TGTGCCAGCAGCTTGGCCTTCAGGGAAACGGACACCGGGGAGCTGTTTTTT
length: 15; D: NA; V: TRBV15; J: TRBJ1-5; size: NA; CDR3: CATSRDRARNQPQHF; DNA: TGTGCCACCAGCAGAGATAGGGCGCGCAATCAGCCCCAGCATTTT
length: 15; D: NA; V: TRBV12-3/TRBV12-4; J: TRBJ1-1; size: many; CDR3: CASSYNLGGPTEAFF; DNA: TGTGCCAGCAGCTATAACCTAGGGGGGCCAACTGAAGCTTTCTTT
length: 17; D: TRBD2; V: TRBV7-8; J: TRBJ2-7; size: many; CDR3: CASSLGGGRADYGEQYF; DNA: TGTGCCAGCAGCTTAGGGGGGGGGAGAGCCGACTATGGGGAGCAGTACTTC
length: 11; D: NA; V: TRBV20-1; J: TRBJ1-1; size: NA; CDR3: CSARPGHEAFF; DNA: TGCAGTGCTAGGCCGGGACACGAAGCTTTCTTT
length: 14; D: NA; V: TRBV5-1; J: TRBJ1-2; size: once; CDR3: CASTEGGPNYGYTF; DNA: TGCGCCAGTACAGAGGGCGGTCCTAACTATGGCTACACCTTC
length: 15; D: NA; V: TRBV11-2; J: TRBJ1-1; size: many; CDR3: CASSLEQALNTEAFF; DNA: TGTGCCAGCAGCTTAGAACAGGCCCTGAACACTGAAGCTTTCTTT
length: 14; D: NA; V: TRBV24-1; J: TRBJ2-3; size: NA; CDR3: CATSDLRSLDTQYF; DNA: TGTGCCACCAGTGATCTCAGGAGCCTGGATACGCAGTATTTT
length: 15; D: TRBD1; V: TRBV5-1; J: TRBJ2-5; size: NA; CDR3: CASAETGGLVETQYF; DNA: TGCGCCAGCGCGGAGACAGGGGGCCTCGTAGAGACCCAGTACTTC
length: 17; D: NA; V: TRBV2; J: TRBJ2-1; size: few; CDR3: CASSEDEDRLGGNEQFF; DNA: TGTGCCAGCAGTGAAGATGAGGACCGACTTGGGGGGAATGAGCAGTTCTTC
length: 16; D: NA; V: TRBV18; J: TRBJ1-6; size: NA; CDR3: CASSPPEGLGNSPLHF; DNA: TGTGCCAGCTCACCTCCTGAGGGGCTAGGTAATTCACCCCTCCACTTT
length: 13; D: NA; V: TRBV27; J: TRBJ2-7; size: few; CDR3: CASSLNSRYEQYF; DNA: TGTGCCAGCAGTTTAAACTCGCGGTACGAGCAGTACTTC
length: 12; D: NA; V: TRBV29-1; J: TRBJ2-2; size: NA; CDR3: CSVRSPTGELFF; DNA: TGCAGCGTTCGATCTCCAACCGGGGAGCTGTTTTTT
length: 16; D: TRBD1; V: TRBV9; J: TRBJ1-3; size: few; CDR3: CASSATETGAGNTIYF; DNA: TGTGCCAGCAGCGCTACCGAAACAGGGGCAGGAAACACCATATATTTT
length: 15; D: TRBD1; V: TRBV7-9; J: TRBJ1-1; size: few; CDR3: CASSLKGQMNTEAFF; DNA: TGTGCCAGCAGCTTAAAGGGACAGATGAACACTGAAGCTTTCTTT
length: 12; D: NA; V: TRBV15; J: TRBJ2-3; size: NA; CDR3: CATSSPQDTQYF; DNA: TGTGCCACCAGCAGTCCTCAAGATACGCAGTATTTT
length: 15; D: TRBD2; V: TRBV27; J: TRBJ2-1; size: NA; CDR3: CASRKTSGSHYEQFF; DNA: TGTGCCAGCAGGAAGACTAGCGGGAGTCACTATGAGCAGTTCTTC
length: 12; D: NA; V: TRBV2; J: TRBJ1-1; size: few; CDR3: CASLTSDTEAFF; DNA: TGTGCCAGCCTGACCTCGGACACTGAAGCTTTCTTT
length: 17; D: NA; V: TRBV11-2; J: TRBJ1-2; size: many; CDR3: CASSWDNLRENVGGYTF; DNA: TGTGCCAGCAGCTGGGACAACCTACGGGAAAACGTTGGGGGCTACACCTTC
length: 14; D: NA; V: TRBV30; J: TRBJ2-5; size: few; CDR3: CAWSVDAGLETQYF; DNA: TGTGCCTGGAGTGTTGATGCGGGACTAGAGACCCAGTACTTC
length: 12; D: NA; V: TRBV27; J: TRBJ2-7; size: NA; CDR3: CASGSLGYEQYF; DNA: TGTGCCAGCGGGTCCTTGGGCTACGAGCAGTACTTC
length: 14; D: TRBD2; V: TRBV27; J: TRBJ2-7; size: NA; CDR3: CASSSGRGGGEQYF; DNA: TGTGCCAGCAGTTCGGGACGGGGGGGGGGGGAGCAGTACTTC
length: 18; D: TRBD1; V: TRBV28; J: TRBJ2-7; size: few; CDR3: CASSTGTGGAGVSYEQYF; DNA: TGTGCCAGCAGTACCGGGACAGGGGGCGCGGGTGTCTCCTACGAGCAGTACTTC
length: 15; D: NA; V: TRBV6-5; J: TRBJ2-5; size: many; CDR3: CASHSGDSHQETQYF; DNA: TGTGCCAGCCATTCGGGGGACAGCCACCAAGAGACCCAGTACTTC
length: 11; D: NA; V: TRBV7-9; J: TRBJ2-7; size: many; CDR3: CASSSEYEQYF; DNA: TGTGCCAGCAGCTCAGAATACGAGCAGTACTTC
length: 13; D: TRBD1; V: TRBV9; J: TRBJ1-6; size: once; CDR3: CASSKQGTSPLHF; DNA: TGTGCCAGCAGCAAACAGGGGACTTCACCCCTCCACTTT
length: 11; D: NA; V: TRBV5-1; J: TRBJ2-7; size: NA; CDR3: CASSFRQEQYF; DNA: TGCGCCAGCAGCTTTAGACAGGAGCAGTACTTC
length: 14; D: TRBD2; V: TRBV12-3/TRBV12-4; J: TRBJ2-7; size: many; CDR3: CASSKGAGRDEQYF; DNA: TGTGCCAGCAGTAAAGGGGCAGGGAGGGACGAGCAGTACTTC
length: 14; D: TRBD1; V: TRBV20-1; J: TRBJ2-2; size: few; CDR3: CSAWDRENTGELFF; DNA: TGCAGTGCGTGGGACAGGGAGAACACCGGGGAGCTGTTTTTT
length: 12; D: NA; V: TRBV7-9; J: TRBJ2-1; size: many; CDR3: CASTLIPDEQFF; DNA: TGTGCCAGCACCCTTATTCCCGATGAGCAGTTCTTC
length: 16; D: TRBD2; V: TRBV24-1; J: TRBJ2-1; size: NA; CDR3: CATSESAGANHNEQFF; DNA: TGTGCCACCAGTGAGTCAGCGGGAGCGAACCACAATGAGCAGTTCTTC
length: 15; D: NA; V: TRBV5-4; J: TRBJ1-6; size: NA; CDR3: CASSLERRTNSPLQF; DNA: TGTGCCAGCAGCTTAGAACGCAGGACAAATTCACCCCTCCAATTT
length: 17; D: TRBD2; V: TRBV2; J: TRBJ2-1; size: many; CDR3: CASSEVLGGPGTNEQFF; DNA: TGTGCCAGCAGTGAAGTGCTGGGAGGGCCGGGTACCAATGAGCAGTTCTTC
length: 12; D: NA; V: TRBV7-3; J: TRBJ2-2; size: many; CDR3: CASSSGSGELFF; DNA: TGTGCCAGCAGTTCGGGGTCCGGGGAGCTGTTTTTT
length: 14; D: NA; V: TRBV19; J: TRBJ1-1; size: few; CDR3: CASSMEVGNTEAFF; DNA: TGTGCCAGTAGTATGGAGGTCGGGAACACTGAAGCTTTCTTT
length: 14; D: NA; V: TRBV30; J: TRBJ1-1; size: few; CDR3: CAWSDYRVGTEAFF; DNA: TGTGCCTGGAGTGATTATAGGGTCGGCACTGAAGCTTTCTTT
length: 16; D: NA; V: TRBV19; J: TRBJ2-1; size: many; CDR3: CASRVGYLRAENEQFF; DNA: TGTGCCAGTAGGGTCGGATATCTTCGGGCGGAGAATGAGCAGTTCTTC
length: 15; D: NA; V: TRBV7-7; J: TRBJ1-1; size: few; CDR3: CASSSPPGEGTEAFF; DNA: TGTGCCAGCAGCTCCCCTCCAGGGGAGGGCACTGAAGCTTTCTTT
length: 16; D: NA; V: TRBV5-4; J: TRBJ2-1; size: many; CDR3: CASSLDGLSSYNEQFF; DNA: TGTGCCAGCAGCTTGGACGGGCTGAGCTCCTACAATGAGCAGTTCTTC
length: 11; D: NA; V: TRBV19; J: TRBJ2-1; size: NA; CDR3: CASSKGREQFF; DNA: TGTGCCAGTAGTAAGGGACGTGAGCAGTTCTTC
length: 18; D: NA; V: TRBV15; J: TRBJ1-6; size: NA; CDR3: CATSRDWAGAACNSPLHF; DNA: TGTGCCACCAGCAGAGATTGGGCAGGGGCTGCCTGTAATTCACCCCTCCACTTT
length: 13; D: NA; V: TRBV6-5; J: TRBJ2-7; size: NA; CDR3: CASSYYYNYEQYF; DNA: TGTGCCAGCAGTTACTACTATAACTACGAGCAGTACTTC
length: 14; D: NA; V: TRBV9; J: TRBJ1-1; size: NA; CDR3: CASSNRDGNTEAFF; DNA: TGTGCCAGCAGCAACCGGGACGGCAACACTGAAGCTTTCTTT